A single sample is the source of the 14 T cell receptor beta chains below, sequenced in a study of regulatory T cells in long-lasting Graves disease. Relying on iRepertoire HTBI primers and Arm-PCR of CDR3 regions, the team built TCR beta libraries. One entry per CDR3 protein, called by TCRdb with MiXCR from the multiplex PCR reads. Of around 470,000 distinct CDR3 sequences listed, 12% to 15% are singletons. Time point in this sample: newly diagnosed GD, antithyroid drugs for less than 3 months. With RNA extracted from PBMCs as input, the TCR library was made. These data were also filed under a second study, of T cells in Graves' hyperthyroidism and ophthalmopathy.

The sample consisted of peripheral blood mononuclear cells (PBMCs), taken at new diagnosis, from a patient treated with antithyroid drugs. The receptors were sampled from a woman between 45 and 65 years old with Graves disease.

The table lists this clonotype with many counts. The chain recombines TRBV11-1 with TRBJ2-2; D is unresolved. The CDR3 loop spans 15 amino acids. The V gene lost 1 base and the J gene lost 3 bases, with 9 bases spanning the gap. Germline V gene lookup returns CDR1 SGHAT and CDR2 FQDESV (reference sequence). CDR3 residues: CASSLDSGHTGELFF. CDR3 nucleotides: TGTGCCAGCAGCTTAGATTCGGGTCACACCGGGGAGCTGTTTTTT.

This clonotype was seen only a few times. The V call is TRBV29-1, the J call TRBJ2-5, with D perhaps TRBD1 (6 bases). Looked up from germline, CDR1 is SQVTM and CDR2 is ANQGSEA. CDR3 size: 15 residues. V gave up 0 bases and J gave up 5 bases, with 16 bases separating them. The CDR3 DNA is TGCAGCGTTGAAGATCCTCCGGGACAAGTGGAGACCCAGTACTTC. This codes for CSVEDPPGQVETQYF.

This clonotype was picked up many times. The chain is built from TRBV6-1 and TRBJ2-3, with D possibly being TRBD2 (7 bases). The CDR3 is 17 amino acids. V was trimmed by 6 bases and J by 7 bases, leaving 26 bases between them. Per germline, CDR1 MNHNS and CDR2 SASEGT. As DNA, the CDR3 is TGTGCCAGCAGCCCCACCCTGAGGGGGGGACGCACGAATACGCAGTATTTT. It is translated as CASSPTLRGGRTNTQYF.

This clonotype was seen repeatedly, ten times or more. The rearrangement uses TRBV28 and TRBJ2-1; a weak D match, TRBD1 (6 bases). TRBJ2-5 matches the DNA end more closely, so the J call is doubtful. The CDR3 spans 14 residues. Per germline, CDR1 MDHEN and CDR2 SYDVKM. DNA for the CDR3: TGTGCCAGCAGTTTGTTACAGGGACAAGAGACCCAGTACTTC. Amino acids: CASSLLQGQETQYF.

The sample holds many counts of this clonotype. This rearrangement joins TRBV11-2 to TRBJ2-1; D is ambiguous. Trimming cost V 3 bases and J 7 bases, with 7 bases left between them. CDR1 and CDR2 (germline): SGHAT, FQNNGV. The CDR3 contains 12 residues. Written as DNA, the CDR3 is TGTGCCAGCAGCTTTAGGGATAATGAGCAGTTCTTC. Translating gives CASSFRDNEQFF.

In this sample, this clonotype turned up many times. The chain has TRBV6-1 and TRBJ2-7; 9 nucleotides align to TRBD1. The J segment lost 1 base and the V segment lost 6 bases, leaving 4 bases of the junction unmatched. CDR3 length: 14 amino acids. CDR1 and CDR2 (germline): MNHNS, SASEGT. DNA of the CDR3: TGTGCCAGCAGCGGGACAGGGCCATCCTACGAGCAGTACTTC. This translates into CASSGTGPSYEQYF.

There are many counts of this clonotype. V is TRBV12-3 or TRBV12-4 and J is TRBJ1-1; no clear D. Between the trimmed V and J ends, which lost 2 bases and 1 base, there was a span of 8 bases. The CDR3 runs to 14 residues. CDR3 DNA: TGTGCCAGCAGTTTAACACGGAGGAACACTGAAGCTTTCTTT. Its translation is CASSLTRRNTEAFF.

This clonotype showed up many times. The CDR3 loop reads CASSPRLDEQFF. The CDR3 DNA reads TGTGCCAGCAGCCCTCGGTTAGATGAGCAGTTCTTC. The chain recombines TRBV7-9 with TRBJ2-1; D gene uncertain. There are 12 residues in the CDR3. The germline CDR1 and CDR2 sequences are SEHNR and FQNEAQ (reference sequence). Trimming left V 5 bases short and J 8 bases short, with 10 bases between.

This clonotype showed up just a few times. The chain links TRBV6-1 to TRBJ2-3; D is undetermined. The V gene lost 7 bases and the J gene lost 1 base, with 9 bases spanning the gap. Germline V gene data show CDR1 as MNHNS and CDR2 as SASEGT. The CDR3 loop spans 13 amino acids. Here the CDR3 DNA reads TGTGCCAGCATTCGATGGGGCACAGATACGCAGTATTTT. Amino acid sequence: CASIRWGTDTQYF.

This clonotype was seen a few times. V is TRBV10-2 and J is TRBJ2-3; perhaps TRBD1 as D (6 bases). Per the germline V gene, CDR1 is WSHSY and CDR2 is SAAADI. The V end was cut by 7 bases, the J end by 3 bases, with 14 bases between. CDR3 length equals 14 residues. The CDR3, as DNA: TGCGCCAGCAACGTTGTTGACAGGACAGATACGCAGTATTTT. It encodes CASNVVDRTDTQYF.

In this sample, this clonotype turned up many times. The V and J genes are TRBV11-1 and TRBJ2-1; 9 bases map to TRBD1. V gave up 5 bases and J gave up 4 bases; unmatched junction bases: 6. CDR3 size: 15 residues. CDR1 and CDR2 (germline): SGHAT, FQDESV (reference sequence). CDR3 DNA sequence: TGTGCCAGCAGCGAGGGACAGGGTTCATACAATGAGCAGTTCTTC. Encoded protein: CASSEGQGSYNEQFF. Looking up the rest from reference TRBV11-1 and TRBJ2-1 gives the full variable domain: EAEVAQSPRYKITEKSQAVAFWCDPISGHATLYWYRQILGQGPELLVQFQDESVVDDSQLPKDRFSAERLKGVDSTLKIQPAELGDSAMYLCASSEGQGSYNEQFFGPGTRLTVL.

This clonotype appeared many times. The chain employs TRBV12-3 or TRBV12-4 and TRBJ2-3; 7 nucleotides agree with TRBD2. This CDR3 contains 13 residues. The ends lost 3 bases at V and 4 bases at J; junction bases unmatched: 1. The CDR3 protein is CASSFAGADTQYF. CDR3 in DNA: TGTGCCAGCAGTTTCGCGGGAGCAGATACGCAGTATTTT.

This clonotype has ten or more counts. The chain uses TRBV2 and TRBJ2-3; D is undetermined. This CDR3 has 16 residues. Germline CDR1 and CDR2: SNHLY and FYNNEI. Between the trimmed V and J ends, which lost 2 bases and 6 bases, there was a span of 18 bases. CDR3 residues: CASSELIGFSVDTQYF. The CDR3 bases are TGTGCCAGCAGTGAACTTATAGGGTTTAGTGTGGATACGCAGTATTTT.

This clonotype has at least ten counts. The V gene is TRBV6-1, the J gene TRBJ1-5; 11 bases match TRBD1. The CDR3 contains 16 residues. Germline V gene data show CDR1 as MNHNS and CDR2 as SASEGT. With 4 bases clipped from V and 3 bases from J, the junction kept 5 bases outside the gene matches. DNA for the CDR3: TGTGCCAGCAGTGTTGGACAGGGGGCTCTCAATCAGCCCCAGCATTTT. This translates into CASSVGQGALNQPQHF.